These 17 T cell receptor beta chains were all obtained from the same sample, sequenced in a study of shared clonotypes between healthy human individuals. Sequenced by immunoSEQ multiplex PCR; TCRdb stores in-frame clones only, minus some. The sample consists of about 990,000 clones, around 78% of them appearing once. The sequencing sample was made of memory CD4+ T cells from PBMCs. Indicated subset: CD45RA-negative fraction. These receptors came from a man younger than 35 in good health. Some clones in this sample may be carry-over from other donors' samples.

This clone came up a few times. The rearrangement links TRBV2 to TRBJ2-1; 8 bases fit TRBD2. Trimming cost V 7 bases and J 10 bases; bases outside gene matches: 9. From germline, CDR1 is SNHLY and CDR2 FYNNEI. The CDR3 spans 13 residues. CDR3 sequence reads: CASNREGPDEQFF. The CDR3 DNA reads as TGTGCCAGCAACCGGGAGGGACCTGACGAGCAGTTCTTC.

Points on this clone: With a far larger clone one base away, a read error is the likely cause. V usage is TRBV7-2 and J usage is TRBJ1-2; TRBD1 is a possible D gene (5 bases). This CDR3 is 11 amino acids long. The germline CDR1 and CDR2 sequences are SGHTA and FQGNSA. The CDR3 spells CASNPGLIFLF. The CDR3 coding sequence is TGTGCCAGCAACCCGGGACTGATCTTCCTCTTC.

With respect to this clone: One base away lies a much larger clone, so this may be a sequencing read error. V usage is TRBV7-2 and J usage is TRBJ2-3; 7 bases match TRBD1. After removal of 7 bases from V and 0 bases from J, the junction contained 4 bases not matched to a gene. Per germline, CDR1 SGHTA and CDR2 FQGNSA. CDR3 length equals 14 residues. Here the CDR3 reads CASTRTGSTDTQYF. The CDR3 DNA reads as TGTGCCAGCACCCGGACAGGCAGCACAGATACGCAGTATTTT.

This clone was found once. This sequence joins TRBV10-3 and TRBJ2-3; TRBD2 matches at 16 bases. V lost 0 bases to trimming and J lost 3 bases; unmatched junction nucleotides: 9. The germline CDR1 and CDR2 sequences are ENHRY and SYGVKD. This CDR3 is 20 amino acids long. The CDR3 bases are TGTGCCATCAGTGAGTCCCCCGGGACTAGCGGGAGGGCCGCAACAGATACGCAGTATTTT. This encodes CAISESPGTSGRAATDTQYF.

The V call is TRBV5-1, the J call TRBJ2-3, with 7 bases that match TRBD1. The CDR3 consists of 13 residues. V shed 2 bases and J 5 bases; nucleotides not matched to a gene: 2. The germline V gene encodes CDR1 SGHRS and CDR2 YFSETQ. CDR3 residues: CASSFTGEDTQYF. Written as DNA, the CDR3 is TGCGCCAGCAGCTTTACAGGGGAAGATACGCAGTATTTT.

This chain connects TRBV19 to TRBJ1-3; D not resolved. The CDR3 runs to 13 residues. V was trimmed by 7 bases and J by 0 bases, leaving 7 bases between them. CDR1 and CDR2 from the germline V gene are LNHDA and SQIVND (reference sequence). This CDR3 reads CASITSSGNTIYF. For the CDR3, the DNA is TGTGCCAGTATAACGAGCTCTGGAAACACCATATATTTT.

The J gene is TRBJ2-7, the V gene TRBV28; 9 bases align to TRBD2. Germline CDR1 is MDHEN and CDR2 is SYDVKM. CDR3 length: 15 residues. The V and J ends lost 7 bases and 2 bases, in that order; junction bases with no gene match: 9. The CDR3 coding sequence is TGTGCCAGCACCCAAGGGGCTAGCGGGACCTACGAGCAGTACTTC. This codes for CASTQGASGTYEQYF.

In nucleotides, the CDR3 is TGCAGCGGGAAGAGATCCGGGGATACGCAGTATTTT. Its protein product is CSGKRSGDTQYF. The chain couples TRBV29-1 to TRBJ2-3; no reliable D call. The CDR3 is 12 residues long. Between the trimmed V and J ends, which lost 7 bases and 6 bases, there was a span of 14 bases. Germline values: CDR1 SQVTM, CDR2 ANQGSEA.

A word on this clone: Since a much larger clone is just one base distant, this may be a read error. The sample has other DNA sequences that encode this CDR3 too. This chain connects TRBV11-2 to TRBJ2-5; D gene unclear. CDR3 length: 12 residues. Trimming took off 0 bases at V and 1 base at J, with 0 bases between the two ends. Germline V gives CDR1 SGHAT, CDR2 FQNNGV. DNA of the CDR3: TGTGCCAGCAGCTTAGACCAAGAGACCCAGTACTTC. Amino acids: CASSLDQETQYF.

The chain is built from TRBV5-6 and TRBJ2-5; D unresolved. This CDR3 has 14 residues. Germline assignment: CDR1 SGHDT and CDR2 YYEEEE. V dropped 2 bases and J dropped 2 bases, with 10 bases sitting between them. The CDR3 bases are TGTGCCAGCAGCTTACGTAGTAAACAAGAGACCCAGTACTTC. It yields the protein CASSLRSKQETQYF.

This clone has only one observation. As DNA, the CDR3 is TGTGCCAGCAGCCCCGGGAGGGCCACCGGGGAGCTGTTTTTT. Protein product: CASSPGRATGELFF. This chain connects TRBV7-6 to TRBJ2-2; 8 nucleotides line up with TRBD2. Trimming cost V 5 bases and J 4 bases; bases outside gene matches: 3. Germline V gene lookup returns CDR1 SGHVS and CDR2 FNYEAQ. This CDR3 has 14 amino acids. Using reference TRBV7-6 and TRBJ2-2 for the parts outside the CDR3, the full variable domain is GAGVSQSPRYKVTKRGQDVALRCDPISGHVSLYWYRQALGQGPEFLTYFNYEAQQDKSGLPNDRFSAERPEGSISTLTIQRTEQRDSAMYRCASSPGRATGELFFGEGSRLTVL.

The J gene is TRBJ2-7, the V gene TRBV27, with D possibly being TRBD1 or TRBD2 (5 bases each). The V end lost 6 bases, the J end lost 5 bases, and 20 bases lay between the germline ends. CDR3 size: 15 residues. Germline loops: CDR1 MNHEY, CDR2 SMNVEV (reference sequence). The CDR3 spells CASRDTGTAVDEQYF. In DNA form, the CDR3 reads TGTGCCAGCAGGGATACCGGGACCGCCGTCGACGAGCAGTACTTC.

Comment on this clone: Other DNA variants within this sample encode the same CDR3. The chain uses TRBV5-4 and TRBJ2-5, with D perhaps matching TRBD1 (5 bases). Germline assignment: CDR1 SGHNT and CDR2 YYREEE (reference sequence). Trimming cost V 3 bases and J 2 bases, with 8 bases left between them. The CDR3 is 13 residues long. The CDR3 is CASSSPGQETQYF. The CDR3 DNA follows: TGTGCCAGCAGCTCCCCAGGGCAAGAGACCCAGTACTTC. The full variable domain, completed using reference TRBV5-4 and TRBJ2-5, is ETGVTQSPTHLIKTRGQQVTLRCSSQSGHNTVSWYQQALGQGPQFIFQYYREEENGRGNFPPRFSGLQFPNYSSELNVNALELDDSALYLCASSSPGQETQYFGPGTRLLVL.

The genes are TRBV7-8 and TRBJ2-7; possibly TRBD1 for D (6 bases). CDR1 and CDR2 (germline): SGHVS, FQNEAQ. The CDR3 spans 13 residues. V lost 4 bases and J 11 bases, leaving 18 bases between the germline ends. CDR3 sequence (DNA): TGTGCCAGCAGCTCAGGACAGAGAAGCGTAGAGTACTTC. Translating gives CASSSGQRSVEYF.

The chain couples TRBV11-2 to TRBJ2-4; the D gene is possibly TRBD2 (6 bases). The germline V gene has CDR1 SGHAT and CDR2 FQNNGV. The CDR3 sequence is 18 residues long. V was trimmed by 5 bases and J by 2 bases, leaving 22 bases between them. The CDR3 loop reads CASSPGPQRGRTKNIQYF. CDR3 nucleotides: TGTGCCAGCAGCCCCGGTCCCCAACGAGGGAGGACCAAAAACATTCAGTACTTC.

The table lists this clone with many counts. The V gene is TRBV5-6, the J gene TRBJ1-2, with D tentatively TRBD1 (5 bases). V was clipped by 5 bases and J by 4 bases, with 12 bases between them. The CDR3 has 13 amino acids. Germline values: CDR1 SGHDT, CDR2 YYEEEE. The CDR3 coding sequence is TGTGCCAGCAGGCCGGGACTGCTCTATGGCTACACCTTC. Protein product: CASRPGLLYGYTF.

The chain carries TRBV5-6 and TRBJ2-3, with D possibly being TRBD2 (5 bases). Looked up from germline, CDR1 is SGHDT and CDR2 is YYEEEE. This CDR3 comprises 14 residues. The V end lost 0 bases, the J end lost 3 bases, and 8 bases lay between the germline ends. The CDR3 here is CASSLGPGTDTQYF. CDR3 bases: TGTGCCAGCAGCTTGGGGCCGGGAACAGATACGCAGTATTTT. Supplemented by reference TRBV5-6 and TRBJ2-3, the full variable domain reads DAGVTQSPTHLIKTRGQQVTLRCSPKSGHDTVSWYQQALGQGPQFIFQYYEEEERQRGNFPDRFSGHQFPNYSSELNVNALLLGDSALYLCASSLGPGTDTQYFGPGTRLTVL.